The TCR beta chain under discussion was sequenced for a study of OX40 agonist ivuxolimab in advanced cancers. Overall study results and limits: CD4+ and CD8+ T cells in blood underwent clonal expansion by week 6 at 0.1 to 3.0 mg/kg.

The CDR3 consists of 14 residues. V was pared by 5 bases and J by 12 bases, with 8 bases of the junction left unmatched. The germline CDR1 and CDR2 sequences are MDHEN and SYDVKM. This clone is judged medium-sized. The antigen remains unidentified. TCRdb's copy holds only in-frame clones and misses some; the assay was immunoSEQ multiplex PCR. This sample has around 58,000 clones, with 80% to 90% found just once. The starting material was CD4+ or CD8+ T cells sorted from blood, obtained in a trial of the OX40 agonist ivuxolimab. The clonotype comes from an adult with an advanced solid tumor such as melanoma, head and neck, liver or kidney cancer. This chain connects TRBV28 to TRBJ2-1, with 12 bases that match TRBD1. The CDR3 region has the DNA TGTGCCAGCAGTGAGGGACAGGGGGCGCGAGGGCAGTTCTTC. Protein: CASSEGQGARGQFF.